This is a list of T cell receptor beta chains from one sample in a study of T-cell reconstitution after alpha-beta-depleted transplantation in children. TCRdb re-called the PCR reads with MiXCR, one entry per CDR3 protein. The sample yields around 670,000 distinct CDR3 sequences, around 13% seen once. This sample comprised PBMCs, obtained before TCRalphabeta/CD19-depleted stem cell transplant. These receptors all come from a girl aged 2 to 10 with congenital amegakaryocytic thrombocytopenia, due to receive a stem cell transplant. The CDR3 runs from the conserved cysteine through the conserved F or W. Fields, in order: D gene, V gene, J gene, CDR3 length, clone size, CDR3 protein, CDR3 DNA. A D gene is named only where the DNA matches it firmly. The listing skips clone size in some rows; elsewhere it reads once, few, many or a size class.

d_gene: .; v_gene: TRBV7-9; j_gene: TRBJ1-2; len: 16; abundance: few; CDR3aa: CASSLGRTAHLYGYTF; CDR3nt: TGTGCCAGCAGCTTGGGAAGGACCGCGCACCTCTATGGCTACACCTTC
d_gene: .; v_gene: TRBV12-3/TRBV12-4; j_gene: TRBJ2-1; len: 15; abundance: many; CDR3aa: CASSFGYERDNEQFF; CDR3nt: TGTGCCAGCAGTTTCGGTTATGAGCGGGACAATGAGCAGTTCTTC
d_gene: .; v_gene: TRBV10-3; j_gene: TRBJ2-5; len: 15; abundance: few; CDR3aa: CAISESTGRTETQYF; CDR3nt: TGTGCCATCAGTGAGTCGACAGGACGTACGGAGACCCAGTACTTC
d_gene: .; v_gene: TRBV7-9; j_gene: TRBJ2-1; len: 14; abundance: many; CDR3aa: CASSSGTLYNEQFF; CDR3nt: TGTGCCAGCAGCTCAGGGACGCTTTACAATGAGCAGTTCTTC
d_gene: TRBD2; v_gene: TRBV30; j_gene: TRBJ2-7; len: 16; abundance: many; CDR3aa: CAWRNLTSRNYYEQYF; CDR3nt: TGTGCCTGGAGGAATTTGACTAGCCGGAACTACTACGAGCAGTACTTC
d_gene: .; v_gene: TRBV10-3; j_gene: TRBJ2-5; len: 15; abundance: .; CDR3aa: CAISERGAHQETQYF; CDR3nt: TGTGCCATCAGTGAGAGGGGGGCCCATCAAGAGACCCAGTACTTC
d_gene: TRBD1; v_gene: TRBV5-1; j_gene: TRBJ2-7; len: 15; abundance: few; CDR3aa: CASSLAFRQGDEQYF; CDR3nt: TGCGCCAGCAGCTTGGCCTTTCGACAGGGTGACGAGCAGTACTTC
d_gene: .; v_gene: TRBV29-1; j_gene: TRBJ2-1; len: 13; abundance: many; CDR3aa: CSVAWDRDNEQFF; CDR3nt: TGCAGCGTTGCCTGGGATCGAGACAATGAGCAGTTCTTC
d_gene: TRBD2; v_gene: TRBV5-1; j_gene: TRBJ2-7; len: 15; abundance: many; CDR3aa: CASSLRTSGSYEQYF; CDR3nt: TGTGCCAGCAGTCTTAGGACTAGCGGGAGCTACGAGCAGTACTTC
d_gene: .; v_gene: TRBV7-6; j_gene: TRBJ2-7; len: 13; abundance: once; CDR3aa: CASSRHTGLKQYF; CDR3nt: TGTGCCAGCAGCAGACATACAGGCCTCAAGCAGTACTTC
d_gene: .; v_gene: TRBV28; j_gene: TRBJ2-6; len: 15; abundance: few; CDR3aa: CASSSLDSGANVLTF; CDR3nt: TGTGCCAGCAGTTCCCTCGACTCTGGGGCCAACGTCCTGACTTTC
d_gene: TRBD2; v_gene: TRBV6-7; j_gene: TRBJ2-7; len: 19; abundance: many; CDR3aa: CASSSLRPSGRAPSYEQYF; CDR3nt: TGTGCCAGCAGTTCATTGCGTCCTAGCGGGAGGGCCCCCTCCTACGAGCAGTACTTC
d_gene: .; v_gene: TRBV7-9; j_gene: TRBJ1-6; len: 15; abundance: many; CDR3aa: CASSLGSGMDSPLHF; CDR3nt: TGTGCCAGCAGCTTAGGATCTGGGATGGATTCACCCCTCCACTTT
d_gene: TRBD1; v_gene: TRBV4-2; j_gene: TRBJ2-7; len: 14; abundance: few; CDR3aa: CASSLRDRGSGQYF; CDR3nt: TGTGCCAGCAGCCTAAGGGACAGGGGGTCTGGGCAGTACTTC
d_gene: .; v_gene: TRBV5-8; j_gene: TRBJ1-2; len: 15; abundance: many; CDR3aa: CASSLEEGHFYGYTF; CDR3nt: TGTGCCAGCAGCTTGGAAGAGGGACACTTCTATGGCTACACCTTC
d_gene: .; v_gene: TRBV6-1; j_gene: TRBJ2-3; len: 17; abundance: many; CDR3aa: CASSGRERGTLTNTQYF; CDR3nt: TGTGCCAGCAGTGGCCGGGAGAGAGGAACCCTAACAAATACGCAGTATTTT
d_gene: TRBD1; v_gene: TRBV28; j_gene: TRBJ2-7; len: 14; abundance: many; CDR3aa: CASSFATGGYEQYF; CDR3nt: TGTGCCAGCAGTTTCGCGACAGGGGGCTACGAGCAGTACTTC
d_gene: .; v_gene: TRBV12-3/TRBV12-4; j_gene: TRBJ2-6; len: 16; abundance: many; CDR3aa: CASTGGPFSGANVLTF; CDR3nt: TGTGCCAGCACCGGAGGACCGTTCTCTGGGGCCAACGTCCTGACTTTC
d_gene: TRBD2; v_gene: TRBV30; j_gene: TRBJ2-5; len: 14; abundance: few; CDR3aa: CAWSGGLVGETQYF; CDR3nt: TGTGCCTGGAGTGGCGGACTAGTGGGTGAGACCCAGTACTTC
d_gene: TRBD1; v_gene: TRBV6-5; j_gene: TRBJ1-1; len: 17; abundance: few; CDR3aa: CASSYAGTGGLITEAFF; CDR3nt: TGTGCCAGCAGTTACGCCGGGACAGGGGGGTTGATCACTGAAGCTTTCTTT
d_gene: TRBD1; v_gene: TRBV5-4; j_gene: TRBJ2-7; len: 13; abundance: few; CDR3aa: CASTSTGTYEQYF; CDR3nt: TGTGCCAGCACCTCGACAGGGACCTACGAGCAGTACTTC
d_gene: .; v_gene: TRBV18; j_gene: TRBJ1-1; len: 14; abundance: .; CDR3aa: CASSAAGTNTEAFF; CDR3nt: TGTGCCAGCTCAGCTGCCGGCACAAACACTGAAGCTTTCTTT
d_gene: TRBD1; v_gene: TRBV2; j_gene: TRBJ1-4; len: 14; abundance: .; CDR3aa: CASKDRGLSEKLFF; CDR3nt: TGTGCCAGCAAGGACAGGGGGTTGAGTGAAAAACTGTTTTTT
d_gene: .; v_gene: TRBV7-2; j_gene: TRBJ2-4; len: 15; abundance: few; CDR3aa: CASSPQVLAKNIQYF; CDR3nt: TGTGCCAGCAGCCCTCAGGTTTTAGCCAAAAACATTCAGTACTTC
d_gene: .; v_gene: TRBV15; j_gene: TRBJ2-5; len: 12; abundance: many; CDR3aa: CATSRDTGRVRF; CDR3nt: TGTGCCACCAGCAGAGATACGGGACGAGTACGATTC